This TCR beta chain derives from a study of T cell repertoires in cytomegalovirus infection (dated by TCRdb to the late 2010s). Study-level background: Alongside well-studied HLA-B-restricted epitopes, the peptide stimulations were aimed at recently identified HLA-C-restricted CMV epitopes, whose presentation resists viral immunomodulation. Donor HLA type was relevant to the analysis, because carriage of CMV infection together with the matching HLA type was indicated by public TCR beta signatures. Overall results and qualifications from the work: The ex vivo response was dominated by HLA-C-restricted CMV-specific TCR beta clonotypes, which also provided the single most frequent clonotype in two of eight donors. In both this cohort and an independent cohort of approximately 350 donors, the cumulative frequency of public TCR beta family members distinguished carriers of CMV infection plus the relevant HLA type.

This clonotype was seen only a few times. What this receptor recognizes is not known. No clone much larger than this one lies a single base away; base qualities are absent. The germline V gene (reference sequence) specifies SEHNR as CDR1 and FQNEAQ as CDR2. Germline trimming: 5 bases from V, 12 bases from J; junction bases outside gene matches: 7. The CDR3 contains 11 residues, cysteine and phenylalanine counted. Kept here is only the CDR3 DNA, which spans 33 bases and is read in frame from base 1. Sequencing relied on an Illumina HiSeq 1500. TCRdb cleaned the public reads at Q25 with fastp, built clones with MiXCR and kept in-frame beta chains. All rows with the same CDR3 protein become a single entry with the most common DNA and genes. The sample table lists roughly 920,000 distinct CDR3 sequences, 30% to 40% of them with a count of one. The top ten clonotypes cover under 15% of the sample. Interpreted using the paper, the treatment or condition label stands for: in vitro stimulation with specific CMV peptide epitopes to enrich CMV-specific T cells.

The specimen comprised cultured CD8+ T cells from PBMCs, sampled from culture after CMV antigen stimulation. The sequence was obtained from a human donor in good health (CMV status not recorded). Some clones in this sample may be carry-over from other donors' samples. Here the chain combines TRBV7-9 and TRBJ2-7, with 7 middle bases fitting TRBD1. The base sequence is TGTGCCAGCAGCCCCCGACAGGGCCTGTACTTC. This gives the protein CASSPRQGLYF. Joined to the reference TRBV7-9 and TRBJ2-7 proteins, this CDR3 gives the full variable domain: DTGVSQNPRHKITKRGQNVTFRCDPISEHNRLYWYRQTLGQGPEFLTYFQNEAQLEKSRLLSDRFSAERPKGSFSTLEIQRTEQGDSAMYLCASSPRQGLYFGPGTRLTVT.